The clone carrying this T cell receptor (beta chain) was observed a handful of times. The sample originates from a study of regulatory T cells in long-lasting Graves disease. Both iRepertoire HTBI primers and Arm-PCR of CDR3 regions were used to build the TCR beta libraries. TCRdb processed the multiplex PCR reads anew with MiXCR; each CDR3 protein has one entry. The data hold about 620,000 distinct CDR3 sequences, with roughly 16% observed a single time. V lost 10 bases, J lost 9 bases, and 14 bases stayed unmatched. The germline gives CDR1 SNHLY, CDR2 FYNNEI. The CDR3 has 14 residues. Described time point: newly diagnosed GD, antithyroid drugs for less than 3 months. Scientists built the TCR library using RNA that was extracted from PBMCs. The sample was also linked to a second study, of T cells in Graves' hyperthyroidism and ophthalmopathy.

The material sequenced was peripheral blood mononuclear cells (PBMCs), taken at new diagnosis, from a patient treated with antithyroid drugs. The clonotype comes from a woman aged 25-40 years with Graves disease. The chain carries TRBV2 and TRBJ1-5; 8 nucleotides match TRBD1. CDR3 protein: CAISTGGGDGPQHF. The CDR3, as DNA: TGTGCCATTTCAACAGGGGGTGGGGATGGGCCCCAGCATTTT.